The 2 T cell receptor beta chains in this list originate from one sample, sequenced in a study of blood T cell repertoires in COVID-19. The protocol was immunoSEQ multiplex PCR, while the TCRdb copy is restricted to in-frame clones and leaves out a portion. The table includes tens of thousands of clones, around 81% detected once. The sample was peripheral blood. These receptors all stem from a man older than 75 with COVID-19, enrolled during active disease.

The chain couples TRBV30 to TRBJ2-1; possibly TRBD1 for D (6 bases). This CDR3 is 13 amino acids long. Germline CDR1 and CDR2: GTSNPN and SVGIG (reference sequence). V was clipped by 4 bases and J by 4 bases, with 11 bases between them. CDR3 in amino acids: CAWIPGQYNEQFF. CDR3 nucleotides: TGTGCCTGGATCCCGGGACAATACAATGAGCAGTTCTTC.

This clone has a single count. The chain links TRBV4-1 to TRBJ1-3; D call uncertain. The CDR3 runs to 16 residues. Germline V gene sequence: CDR1 MGHRA, CDR2 YSYEKL. V dropped 0 bases and J dropped 0 bases, with 9 bases sitting between them. The CDR3 region has the DNA TGCGCCAGCAGCCAAGATTCGGCGGTCTCTGGAAACACCATATATTTT. This encodes CASSQDSAVSGNTIYF.